A selection of T cell receptor beta chains follows, all from one sample in a study of beta chain features in type 1 diabetes. The method was immunoSEQ multiplex PCR; TCRdb's version includes in-frame clones alone and lacks a portion of them. The sample records some 70,000 clones, 49% being singletons. Sequences were obtained from central memory CD4+ T cells from blood. These receptors all stem from a man aged 25-40 years with type 1 diabetes. The CDR3 runs from the conserved cysteine through the conserved F or W. Each record gives: V gene, clone size, J gene, D gene, CDR3 protein, CDR3 DNA. D genes are given only for firm matches. Expanded clones are given a class, and other clones once, few, many or no size at all.

TRBV5-4	-	TRBJ2-5	-	CASSLVDSQETQYF	TGTGCCAGCAGCTTGGTGGACAGCCAAGAGACCCAGTACTTC
TRBV4-1	few	TRBJ2-5	TRBD2	CASSHLAGGHQETQYF	TGCGCCAGCAGCCACCTAGCGGGAGGTCACCAAGAGACCCAGTACTTC
TRBV27	-	TRBJ1-1	TRBD1	CASGPRTGARTEAFF	TGTGCCAGCGGGCCTCGGACAGGGGCAAGAACTGAAGCTTTCTTT
TRBV19	-	TRBJ2-7	-	CASSIRQESYEQYF	TGTGCCAGTAGTATACGACAGGAGTCCTACGAGCAGTACTTC
TRBV7-9	once	TRBJ1-2	-	CASSPGTNYGYTF	TGTGCCAGCAGCCCCGGGACTAACTATGGCTACACCTTC
TRBV11-2	few	TRBJ1-1	-	CASRGGGREKF	TGTGCCAGCAGGGGAGGCGGCAGGGAGAAGTTT
TRBV10-2	-	TRBJ2-5	-	CASSESNGIQETQYF	TGCGCCAGCAGTGAGTCGAACGGGATTCAAGAGACCCAGTACTTC
TRBV5-4	few	TRBJ1-2	-	CASSLPTGWDGYTF	TGTGCCAGCAGCCTTCCGACAGGCTGGGATGGCTACACCTTC
TRBV7-2	-	TRBJ2-2	TRBD2	CASSSPSGTNTGELFF	TGTGCCAGCAGCTCACCTAGCGGGACGAACACCGGGGAGCTGTTTTTT
TRBV18	-	TRBJ2-5	TRBD2	CASSPPVTAGTSRETQYF	TGTGCCAGCTCACCACCGGTGACAGCGGGGACTAGCCGGGAGACCCAGTACTTC
TRBV6-1	-	TRBJ2-7	TRBD1	CASSARTGGNYEQYF	TGTGCCAGCAGTGCCCGGACAGGGGGGAACTACGAGCAGTACTTC
TRBV30	-	TRBJ1-6	TRBD1	CACRTGPPLHF	TGTGCCTGTCGGACAGGACCACCCCTCCACTTT
TRBV18	few	TRBJ2-7	TRBD2	CASSQTSGGSYEQYF	TGTGCCAGCTCCCAGACTAGCGGAGGGTCGTACGAGCAGTACTTC
TRBV11-2	once	TRBJ2-3	TRBD1	CASSWGGQGADTQYF	TGTGCCAGCAGCTGGGGCGGACAGGGCGCAGATACGCAGTATTTT
TRBV7-6	-	TRBJ2-3	TRBD2	CASSPKRERADTQYF	TGTGCCAGCAGCCCAAAGCGGGAGAGGGCAGATACGCAGTATTTT
TRBV30	few	TRBJ2-1	-	CAWRAINEQFF	TGTGCCTGGAGAGCTATAAATGAGCAGTTCTTC
TRBV7-2	few	TRBJ2-4	TRBD2	CASSLNGGVAKNIQYF	TGTGCCAGCAGCTTAAACGGGGGGGTAGCCAAAAACATTCAGTACTTC
TRBV18	-	TRBJ1-1	-	CASSPGAQNTEAFF	TGTGCCAGCTCACCAGGGGCCCAGAACACTGAAGCTTTCTTT
TRBV5-1	once	TRBJ2-3	TRBD2	CASSTVTSGTDTQYF	TGCGCCAGCAGCACGGTGACTAGCGGCACAGATACGCAGTATTTT
TRBV7-6	-	TRBJ2-7	-	CASSWTQGGHEQYF	TGTGCCAGCAGCTGGACGCAGGGGGGCCACGAGCAGTACTTC
TRBV18	-	TRBJ2-6	-	CASSPFGSGANVLTF	TGTGCCAGCTCACCATTCGGGTCTGGGGCCAACGTCCTGACTTTC
TRBV19	-	TRBJ1-3	TRBD1	CASAQGQPSSGNTIYF	TGTGCCAGCGCCCAGGGACAGCCGAGCTCTGGAAACACCATATATTTT